This T cell receptor beta chain is from a study of T cell repertoires in cytomegalovirus infection. Overall study context: CMV infection plus the matching HLA type was flagged by public TCR beta signatures. General study points: The study found HLA-C-restricted CMV-specific TCR beta clonotypes dominating the ex vivo response.

About this clonotype: What it binds is unknown.

From the reads, TCRdb called clonotypes with MiXCR, one entry per CDR3 protein. The table shows 20,000 to 25,000 distinct CDR3 sequences, with around 40% occurring only once. Germline CDR1 and CDR2: SGHTA and FQGNSA. The germline V and J ends were trimmed by 2 bases and 4 bases, with 16 bases remaining between them. The CDR3 has 16 amino acids. The chain links TRBV7-2 to TRBJ2-3; maybe TRBD1 (6 bases). The sequencing used CD8+ T cells from cultured PBMCs, collected from culture after CMV antigen stimulation. The receptor comes from a human donor in good health (CMV status not recorded). Some clones in this sample may be carry-over from other donors' samples. CDR3 region: CASSLRTQGKPDTQYF. CDR3 coding DNA: TGTGCCAGCAGCTTAAGGACCCAGGGGAAGCCAGATACGCAGTATTTT.